This paragraph reports one T cell receptor beta chain. Its cognate antigen is unknown. Researchers partitioned CD4+ cells into CD45RA+ naive and CD45RA-negative memory subsets. The CDR3 runs to 14 residues. The V end lost 3 bases, the J end lost 4 bases, and 13 bases lay between the germline ends. The germline gives CDR1 SGHRS, CDR2 YFSETQ. Genomic DNA belonging to each subset was distributed in equal measure over several immunoSEQ plates. Sequencing used immunoSEQ multiplex PCR; TCRdb keeps in-frame clones, though not all of them. The table includes a few million clones, nearly 97% detected once. This sample is drawn from a study of shared clonotypes between healthy human individuals. General observations from the study: The study generally estimated greater richness for naive than memory subsets.

The chain joins TRBV5-1 to TRBJ1-2, with D possibly matching TRBD1 (5 bases). The receptor was isolated from a man in his late teens or twenties in good health. Sequencing was carried out using naive CD4+ T cells sorted from blood. Subset noted: CD45RA+ positively selected. The chain's CDR3 is CASSYLRGVYGYTF. The CDR3 DNA reads as TGCGCCAGCAGCTACCTCCGGGGCGTCTATGGCTACACCTTC. The full variable domain, with the rest looked up from reference TRBV5-1 and TRBJ1-2, is KAGVTQTPRYLIKTRGQQVTLSCSPISGHRSVSWYQQTPGQGLQFLFEYFSETQRNKGNFPGRFSGRQFSNSRSEMNVSTLELGDSALYLCASSYLRGVYGYTFGSGTRLTVV.